This is a list of T cell receptor beta chains from one sample in a study of blood T cell repertoires in COVID-19. TCRdb keeps only in-frame clones here, not all; method: immunoSEQ multiplex PCR. The sample includes 85,000 to 110,000 clones, over 70% seen only once; the top ten take about an eighth. Sequencing input: peripheral blood. The origin of the receptors is a human donor in a cohort sampled during active or convalescent COVID-19. Both conserved end residues are part of each CDR3. The D gene is left open where the match is weak. Some rows have no size entry. The others give once, few or many, or a class for an expanded clone.

cdr3_nt,cdr3_aa,d_call,j_call,clone_size,v_call
TGTGCCACCAGCCGAGATACTAGCGGGGGGCGTCAGCAGTTCTTC,CATSRDTSGGRQQFF,TRBD2,TRBJ2-1,.,TRBV15
TGTGCCAGCAGCTTATCGGGGATCTACAATTCACCCCTCCACTTT,CASSLSGIYNSPLHF,.,TRBJ1-6,.,TRBV5-6
TGTGCCAGCAGCTTAGGAGGTGAGAGCTCCTACGAGCAGTACTTC,CASSLGGESSYEQYF,.,TRBJ2-7,.,TRBV7-2
TGTGCCAGCAGCTCCAGAGGCGGGGGGAGGGCAGATACGCAGTATTTT,CASSSRGGGRADTQYF,TRBD2,TRBJ2-3,.,TRBV5-4
TGTGCCACCAGTGACCCTAGGACAGGGGGCTTTGAGCAGTTCTTC,CATSDPRTGGFEQFF,TRBD1,TRBJ2-1,.,TRBV24-1
TGTGCCTGGAGTGGAGGTAATTCACCCCTCCACTTT,CAWSGGNSPLHF,.,TRBJ1-6,.,TRBV30
TGTGCCAGCAGCTTCGGTCTCGCGACTACGCCCGGATATGGCTACACCTTC,CASSFGLATTPGYGYTF,.,TRBJ1-2,.,TRBV7-9
TGCGCCAGCAGCTGGACAGCGAACACCGGGGAGCTGTTTTTT,CASSWTANTGELFF,.,TRBJ2-2,.,TRBV5-1
TGCGCCAGCAGCCGCCTAGGTGGATTTAATTCACCCCTCCACTTT,CASSRLGGFNSPLHF,.,TRBJ1-6,.,TRBV4-1
TGTGCCAGCAGCTTGTTACAGAACTATGGCTACACCTTC,CASSLLQNYGYTF,.,TRBJ1-2,.,TRBV5-6
TGTGCCAGCAGTACACCGGACAAGAACACTGAAGCTTTCTTT,CASSTPDKNTEAFF,.,TRBJ1-1,once,TRBV6-5
TGTGCCACCCAGGGGATCGGTTATGAGCAGTTCTTC,CATQGIGYEQFF,.,TRBJ2-1,.,TRBV6-6
TGTGCCAGCAGCCCCTCTTTGGACAGGAGCTCTGGAAACACCATATATTTT,CASSPSLDRSSGNTIYF,TRBD1,TRBJ1-3,.,TRBV9
TGCGCCAGCAGCCAAGTTAGCGGGAGGAGCACAGATACGCAGTATTTT,CASSQVSGRSTDTQYF,TRBD2,TRBJ2-3,few,TRBV4-1
TGTGCCACCGTAGCGGGGCCCTCCACGGAGCAGTTCTTC,CATVAGPSTEQFF,TRBD2,TRBJ2-1,.,TRBV10-3
TGTGCCAGCCTTCAGGGGGCAGTTCAGCCCCAGCATTTT,CASLQGAVQPQHF,TRBD1,TRBJ1-5,.,TRBV28
TGTGCCAGCAACCCTTTACAGGCGCAAGGGCGACAACAGCCCCAGCATTTT,CASNPLQAQGRQQPQHF,.,TRBJ1-5,.,TRBV6-2/TRBV6-3
TGTGCCAGCCGCCTCCGGGTCGCAGAAAAACTGTTTTTT,CASRLRVAEKLFF,.,TRBJ1-4,.,TRBV6-5
TGTGCCAGCAGCCGCCGGGACTCTTTGGAGAAGTACTTC,CASSRRDSLEKYF,.,TRBJ2-7,.,TRBV11-3
TGTGCCAGCAGCATCCAGGGGGCGAATCAGCCCCAGCATTTT,CASSIQGANQPQHF,.,TRBJ1-5,.,TRBV21-1
TGTGCCAGCAGCTTACTGTCCCCAGTGAATGAGCAGTTCTTC,CASSLLSPVNEQFF,.,TRBJ2-1,.,TRBV11-2
TGTGCCACCCGAGGATCAGATACGCAGTATTTT,CATRGSDTQYF,.,TRBJ2-3,once,TRBV24-1
TGTGCCAGCAGCTTAGGAAAGGGGAATGAAAAACTGTTTTTT,CASSLGKGNEKLFF,.,TRBJ1-4,few,TRBV7-9
TGTGCCATCCTCGTGCGTCCTGTCTACGAGCAGTACTTC,CAILVRPVYEQYF,.,TRBJ2-7,.,TRBV24-1
TGTGCCAGCAGCCGCGTAGGGAGTCCCGAGAACACTGAAGCTTTCTTT,CASSRVGSPENTEAFF,.,TRBJ1-1,few,TRBV7-2
TGCGCCAGCAGCCAAGAGCCTCTTGCAGGCTTTCGCAATCAGCCCCAGCATTTT,CASSQEPLAGFRNQPQHF,.,TRBJ1-5,.,TRBV4-1
TGTGCCAGCAGCATTAACAGCTACGAGCAGTACTTC,CASSINSYEQYF,.,TRBJ2-7,.,TRBV5-6
TGTGCCAGCAGCCAAGGACCCGACAGGGTCCTTCAGCCCCAGCATTTT,CASSQGPDRVLQPQHF,TRBD1,TRBJ1-5,few,TRBV4-2
TGTGCCAGCAGCTACATGGTGGACACTGAAGCTTTCTTT,CASSYMVDTEAFF,.,TRBJ1-1,.,TRBV11-2
TGTGCCAGCAGACGACAGGGAACGAACACTGAAGCTTTCTTT,CASRRQGTNTEAFF,TRBD1,TRBJ1-1,.,TRBV28
TGTGCCAGCAGCCCCGGGGGGACTAGGGCCGGGGAGCTGTTTTTT,CASSPGGTRAGELFF,TRBD2,TRBJ2-2,.,TRBV11-3
TGTGCCAGCAGCCGACCCGGGGGGGGGCTAAAACTGTTTTTT,CASSRPGGGLKLFF,.,TRBJ1-4,once,TRBV28
TGTGCCAGCAGCTTGTCCAGGGAAGATCAGCCCCAGCATTTT,CASSLSREDQPQHF,.,TRBJ1-5,.,TRBV5-5
TGTGCCAGCAGCTTAGATGGCAGGGGTTACAATGAGCAGTTCTTC,CASSLDGRGYNEQFF,.,TRBJ2-1,.,TRBV7-6
TGTGCCAGAGAACGTTGGGGGCCTGATATTGGCTACACCTTC,CARERWGPDIGYTF,.,TRBJ1-2,once,TRBV6-6
TGTGCCACCAGCACTCGGACAGCCCTCACCGGGGAGCTGTTTTTT,CATSTRTALTGELFF,.,TRBJ2-2,once,TRBV15
TGTGCCAGCAGCTTGTCAGGGATCGCTGAAGCTTTCTTT,CASSLSGIAEAFF,.,TRBJ1-1,.,TRBV5-4
TGTGCCAGCAGCTTGGTGGACAGGGGATTCGGGGAGCTGTTTTTT,CASSLVDRGFGELFF,TRBD1,TRBJ2-2,few,TRBV5-4
TGTGCCAGCAGCTTGGCCAGGGGAGTTGCTTCACCCCTCCACTTT,CASSLARGVASPLHF,.,TRBJ1-6,.,TRBV5-6
TGTGCCAGCAGTCAGCAGGGGGATATTCAGCCCCAGCATTTT,CASSQQGDIQPQHF,TRBD1,TRBJ1-5,few,TRBV27
TGTGCCAGCAGCCAAGACCGGGTGACCTATGGCTACACCTTC,CASSQDRVTYGYTF,.,TRBJ1-2,.,TRBV28
TGTGCCAGCACATCGACAGGGTTTAATGAAAAACTGTTTTTT,CASTSTGFNEKLFF,TRBD1,TRBJ1-4,few,TRBV2
TGTGCCAGCAGCCAAAGCCGGGACAAGCAGTTCTTC,CASSQSRDKQFF,.,TRBJ2-1,.,TRBV3-1/TRBV3-2
TGTGCCAGCGCCACGGGACTAGCGGGCCGATTGAGGGACTCCTACAATGAGCAGTTCTTC,CASATGLAGRLRDSYNEQFF,TRBD2,TRBJ2-1,.,TRBV5-5
TGTGCCAGCAGCCAAACTACTAGCTATGGCTACACCTTC,CASSQTTSYGYTF,.,TRBJ1-2,.,TRBV3-1/TRBV3-2
TGTGCCAGCAGCTCAACAGGGGTCGGGGGAAACACCATATATTTT,CASSSTGVGGNTIYF,TRBD1,TRBJ1-3,.,TRBV11-3
TGTGCCAGCAGCCAAACTAGCGGGGGACCAGAGACCCAGTACTTC,CASSQTSGGPETQYF,TRBD2,TRBJ2-5,.,TRBV11-1
TGTGCCAGCAGCTTGGATTACAGGGCTAACTATGGCTACACCTTC,CASSLDYRANYGYTF,.,TRBJ1-2,.,TRBV5-6
TGTGCCAGCAGTCTAACAGGGTTGAACACTGAAGCTTTCTTT,CASSLTGLNTEAFF,.,TRBJ1-1,few,TRBV6-5
TGTGCCAGCAGTGAGTTAAGTAGCTCCCCGTATAGCAATCAGCCCCAGCATTTT,CASSELSSSPYSNQPQHF,.,TRBJ1-5,.,TRBV2
TGTGCCAGCAGTGACGGCAGGAACAATGAGCAGTTCTTC,CASSDGRNNEQFF,.,TRBJ2-1,.,TRBV2
TGTGCCAGTAGTCTGACCTCGACAGGCTCCCCTGGAAACACCATATATTTT,CASSLTSTGSPGNTIYF,.,TRBJ1-3,.,TRBV19
TGTGCCAGCAGCCCCAGAGGGACAGGGGAGCTGTTTTTT,CASSPRGTGELFF,.,TRBJ2-2,once,TRBV7-3
TGTGCCAGCAGCCCAATTGGCAGGGGAGATTCACCCCTCCACTTT,CASSPIGRGDSPLHF,.,TRBJ1-6,.,TRBV7-3
TGCGCCAGCAGTACCGGGGGGACGTACGAGCAGTACTTC,CASSTGGTYEQYF,TRBD2,TRBJ2-7,.,TRBV5-1
TGTGCCAGTAGCCATCAGGAGGGCACTTATCAGCCCCAGCATTTT,CASSHQEGTYQPQHF,.,TRBJ1-5,.,TRBV19